The entry below describes one T cell receptor (beta chain). The data are from a study of blood T cell repertoires in COVID-19. Across the whole study: Both acute and convalescent COVID-19 samples were obtained from the United States, Italy and Spain. T cells, B-cell-depleted T cells, or PBMCs provided the cDNA or gDNA that served as material.

This CDR3 is 15 amino acids long. Germline CDR1 LGHNA, CDR2 YSLEER. With 0 bases removed from V and 0 bases from J, the gap between germline ends came to 8 bases. Repertoires were generated with immunoSEQ multiplex PCR, while TCRdb's copy carries only in-frame clones and drops some. Here the sample spans about 110,000 clones, more than 65% being singletons. The chain carries TRBV4-3 and TRBJ1-1, with D hard to call. The sample taken for sequencing was peripheral blood. This TCR derives from an elderly woman with acute or convalescent COVID-19. CDR3 bases: TGCGCCAGCAGCCAAGATTACAGCATGAACACTGAAGCTTTCTTT. It codes for CASSQDYSMNTEAFF.